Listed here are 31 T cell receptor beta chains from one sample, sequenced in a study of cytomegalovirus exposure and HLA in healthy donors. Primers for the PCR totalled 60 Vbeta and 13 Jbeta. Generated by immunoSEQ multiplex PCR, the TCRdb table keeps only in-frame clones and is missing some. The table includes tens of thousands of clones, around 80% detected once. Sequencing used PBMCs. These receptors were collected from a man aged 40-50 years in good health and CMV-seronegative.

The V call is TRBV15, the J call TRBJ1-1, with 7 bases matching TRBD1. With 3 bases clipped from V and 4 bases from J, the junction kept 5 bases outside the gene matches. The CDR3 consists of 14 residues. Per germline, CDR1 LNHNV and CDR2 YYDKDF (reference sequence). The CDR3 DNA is TGTGCCACCAGCAGCAACCGACAGGGCACTGAAGCTTTCTTT. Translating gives CATSSNRQGTEAFF.

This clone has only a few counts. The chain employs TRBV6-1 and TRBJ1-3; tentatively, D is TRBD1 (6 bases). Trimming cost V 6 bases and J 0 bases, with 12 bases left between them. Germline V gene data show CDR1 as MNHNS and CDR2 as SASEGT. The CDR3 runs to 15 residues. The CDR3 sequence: CASRRQASSGNTIYF. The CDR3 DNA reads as TGTGCCAGCAGAAGACAGGCGAGCTCTGGAAACACCATATATTTT.

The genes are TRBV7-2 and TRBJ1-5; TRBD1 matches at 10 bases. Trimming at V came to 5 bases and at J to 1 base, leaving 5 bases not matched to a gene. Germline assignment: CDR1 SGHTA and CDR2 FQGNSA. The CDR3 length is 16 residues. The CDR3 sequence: CASSRQGAWSNQPQHF. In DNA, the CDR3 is TGTGCCAGCAGCCGACAGGGGGCCTGGAGCAATCAGCCCCAGCATTTT.

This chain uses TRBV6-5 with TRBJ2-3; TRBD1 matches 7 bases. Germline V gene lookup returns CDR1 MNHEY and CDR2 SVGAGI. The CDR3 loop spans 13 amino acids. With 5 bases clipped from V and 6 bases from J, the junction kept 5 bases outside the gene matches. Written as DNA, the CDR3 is TGTGCCAGCAGTGGACAGGAATGGGATACGCAGTATTTT. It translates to CASSGQEWDTQYF.

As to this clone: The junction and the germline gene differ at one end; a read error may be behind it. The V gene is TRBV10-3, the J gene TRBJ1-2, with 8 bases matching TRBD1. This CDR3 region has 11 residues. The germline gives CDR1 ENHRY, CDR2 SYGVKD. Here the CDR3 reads CAISLGTGQLF. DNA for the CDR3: TGTGCCATCAGCCTCGGGACAGGTCAACTCTTC.

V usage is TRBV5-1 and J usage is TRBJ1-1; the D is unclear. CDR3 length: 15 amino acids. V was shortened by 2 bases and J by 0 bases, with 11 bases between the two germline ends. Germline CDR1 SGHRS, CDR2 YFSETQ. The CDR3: CASSFAYGVNTEAFF. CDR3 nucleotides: TGCGCCAGCAGCTTTGCGTATGGAGTGAACACTGAAGCTTTCTTT.

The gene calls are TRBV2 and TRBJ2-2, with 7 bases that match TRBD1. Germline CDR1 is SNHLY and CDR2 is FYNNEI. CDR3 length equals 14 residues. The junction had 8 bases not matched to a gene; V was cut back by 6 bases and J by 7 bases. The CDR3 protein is CASRTGQRIGELFF. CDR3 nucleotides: TGTGCCAGCAGGACGGGACAGAGGATCGGGGAGCTGTTTTTT.

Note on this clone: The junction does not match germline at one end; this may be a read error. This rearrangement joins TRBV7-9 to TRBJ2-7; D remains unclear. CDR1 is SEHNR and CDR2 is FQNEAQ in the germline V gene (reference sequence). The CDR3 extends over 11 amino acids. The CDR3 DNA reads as TGTTCCAGCAGCCCTGATAGCGAGCAGTACTTC. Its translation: CSSSPDSEQYF.

The CDR3 region is CASSVDRGHTF. The DNA of the CDR3 is TGTGCCAGCAGCGTCGACAGGGGTCACACCTTC. The V call is TRBV7-2, the J call TRBJ1-2; TRBD1 agrees at 8 bases. The germline V gene has CDR1 SGHTA and CDR2 FQGNSA. Trimming at V came to 5 bases and at J to 12 bases, leaving 5 bases not matched to a gene. This CDR3 has 11 residues.

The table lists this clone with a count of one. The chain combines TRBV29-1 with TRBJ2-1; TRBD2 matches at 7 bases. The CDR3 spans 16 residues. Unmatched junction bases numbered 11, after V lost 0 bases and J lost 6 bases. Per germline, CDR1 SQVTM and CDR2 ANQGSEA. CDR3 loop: CSVEERRGGRGNEQFF. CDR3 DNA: TGCAGCGTTGAAGAACGCCGGGGCGGGAGAGGCAATGAGCAGTTCTTC.

The CDR3 spells CASSLGGSNQPQHF. DNA for the CDR3: TGCGCCAGCAGCTTGGGAGGCTCCAATCAGCCCCAGCATTTT. The chain recombines TRBV5-1 with TRBJ1-5; D ambiguous. The CDR3 runs to 14 residues. From germline, CDR1 is SGHRS and CDR2 YFSETQ. V was clipped by 0 bases and J by 3 bases, with 7 bases between them.

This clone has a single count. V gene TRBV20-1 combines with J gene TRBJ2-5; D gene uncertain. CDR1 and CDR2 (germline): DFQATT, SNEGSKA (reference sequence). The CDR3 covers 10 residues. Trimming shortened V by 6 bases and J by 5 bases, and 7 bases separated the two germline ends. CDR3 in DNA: TGCAGTGCCGAGGCGGAGACCCAGTACTTC. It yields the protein CSAEAETQYF.

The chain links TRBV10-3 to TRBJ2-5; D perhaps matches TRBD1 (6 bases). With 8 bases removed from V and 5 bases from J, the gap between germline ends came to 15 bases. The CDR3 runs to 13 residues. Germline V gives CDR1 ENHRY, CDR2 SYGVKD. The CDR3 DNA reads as TGTGCCATCCAGGGATCCGGACAGGAGACCCAGTACTTC. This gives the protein CAIQGSGQETQYF.

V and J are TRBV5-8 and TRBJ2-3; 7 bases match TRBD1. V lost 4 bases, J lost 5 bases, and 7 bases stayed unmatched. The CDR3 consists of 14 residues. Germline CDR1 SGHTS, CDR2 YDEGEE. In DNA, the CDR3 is TGTGCCAGCAGCCCCGGGGCAGGGGGAGATACGCAGTATTTT. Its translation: CASSPGAGGDTQYF. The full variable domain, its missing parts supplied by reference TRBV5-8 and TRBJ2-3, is EAGVTQSPTHLIKTRGQQATLRCSPISGHTSVYWYQQALGLGLQFLLWYDEGEERNRGNFPPRFSGRQFPNYSSELNVNALELEDSALYLCASSPGAGGDTQYFGPGTRLTVL.

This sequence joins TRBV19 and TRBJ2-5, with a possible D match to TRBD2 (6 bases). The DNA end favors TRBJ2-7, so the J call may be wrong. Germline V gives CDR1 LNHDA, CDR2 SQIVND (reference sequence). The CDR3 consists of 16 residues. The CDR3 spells CASSEDGGGSPYEQYF. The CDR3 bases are TGTGCCAGTAGTGAGGACGGGGGAGGATCGCCCTACGAGCAGTACTTC.

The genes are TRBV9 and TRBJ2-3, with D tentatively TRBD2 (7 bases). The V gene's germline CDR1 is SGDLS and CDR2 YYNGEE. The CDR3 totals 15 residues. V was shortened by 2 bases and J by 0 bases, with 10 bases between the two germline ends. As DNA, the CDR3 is TGTGCCAGCAGCGTCGAGGGGGGGAGCACAGATACGCAGTATTTT. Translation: CASSVEGGSTDTQYF. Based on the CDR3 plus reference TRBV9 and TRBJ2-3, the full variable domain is DSGVTQTPKHLITATGQRVTLRCSPRSGDLSVYWYQQSLDQGLQFLIQYYNGEERAKGNILERFSAQQFPDLHSELNLSSLELGDSALYFCASSVEGGSTDTQYFGPGTRLTVL.

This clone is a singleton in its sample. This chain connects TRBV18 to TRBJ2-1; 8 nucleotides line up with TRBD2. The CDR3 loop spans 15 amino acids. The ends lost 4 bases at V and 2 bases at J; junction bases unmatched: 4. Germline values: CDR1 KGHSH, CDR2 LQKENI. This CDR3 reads CASSRTAGAYNEQFF. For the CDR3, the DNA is TGTGCCAGCTCACGGACAGCGGGGGCCTACAATGAGCAGTTCTTC.

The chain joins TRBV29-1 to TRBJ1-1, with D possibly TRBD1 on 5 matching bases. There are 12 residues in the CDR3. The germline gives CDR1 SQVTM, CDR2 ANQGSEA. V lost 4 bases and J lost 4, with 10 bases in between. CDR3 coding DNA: TGCAGCGTTGGAGGGAGGGGCACTGAAGCTTTCTTT. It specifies CSVGGRGTEAFF.

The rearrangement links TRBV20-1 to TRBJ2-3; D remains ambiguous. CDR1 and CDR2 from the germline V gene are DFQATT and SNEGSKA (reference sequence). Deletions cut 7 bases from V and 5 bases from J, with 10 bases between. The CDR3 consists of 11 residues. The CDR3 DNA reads TGCAGTGGCCGGGTGGTAGATACGCAGTATTTT. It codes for CSGRVVDTQYF.

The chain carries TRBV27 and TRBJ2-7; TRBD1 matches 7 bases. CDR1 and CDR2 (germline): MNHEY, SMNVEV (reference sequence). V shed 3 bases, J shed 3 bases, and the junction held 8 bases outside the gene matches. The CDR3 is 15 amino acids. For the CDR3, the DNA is TGTGCCAGCAGTTTCCACTCTGACAGGGACTACGAGCAGTACTTC. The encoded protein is CASSFHSDRDYEQYF.

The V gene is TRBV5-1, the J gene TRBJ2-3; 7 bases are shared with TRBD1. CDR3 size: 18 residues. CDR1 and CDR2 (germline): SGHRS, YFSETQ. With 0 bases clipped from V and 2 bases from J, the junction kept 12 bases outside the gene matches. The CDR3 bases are TGCGCCAGCAGCTTGGGTCTAGGGGGCGCAGGGTTCACAGATACGCAGTATTTT. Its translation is CASSLGLGGAGFTDTQYF.

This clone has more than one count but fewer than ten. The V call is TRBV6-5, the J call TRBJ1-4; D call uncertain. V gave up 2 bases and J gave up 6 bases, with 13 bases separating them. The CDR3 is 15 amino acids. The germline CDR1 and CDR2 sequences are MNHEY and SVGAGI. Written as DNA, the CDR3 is TGTGCCAGCAGTTACGGCGGGGATCTCGATGAAAAACTGTTTTTT. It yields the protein CASSYGGDLDEKLFF.

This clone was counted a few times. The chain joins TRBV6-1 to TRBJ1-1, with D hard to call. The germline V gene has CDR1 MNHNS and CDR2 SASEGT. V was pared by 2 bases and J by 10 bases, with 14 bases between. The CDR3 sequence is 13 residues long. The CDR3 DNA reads TGTGCCAGCAGTGAATCGGGGTCGAGATTAGCTTTCTTT. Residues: CASSESGSRLAFF.

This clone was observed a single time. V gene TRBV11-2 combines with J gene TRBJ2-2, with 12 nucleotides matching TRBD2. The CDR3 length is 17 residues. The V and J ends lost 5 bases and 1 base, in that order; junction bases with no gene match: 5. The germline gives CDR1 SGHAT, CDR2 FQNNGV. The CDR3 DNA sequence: TGTGCCAGCAGCCGGCCGACTAGCGGGAGGAACACCGGGGAGCTGTTTTTT. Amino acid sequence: CASSRPTSGRNTGELFF.

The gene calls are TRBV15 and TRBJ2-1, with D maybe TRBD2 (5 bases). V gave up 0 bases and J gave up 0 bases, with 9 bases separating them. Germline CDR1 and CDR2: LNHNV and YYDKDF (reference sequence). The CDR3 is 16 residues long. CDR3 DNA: TGTGCCACCAGCAGAGACGGGATGAGCTCCTACAATGAGCAGTTCTTC. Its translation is CATSRDGMSSYNEQFF. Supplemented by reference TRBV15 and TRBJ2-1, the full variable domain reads DAMVIQNPRYQVTQFGKPVTLSCSQTLNHNVMYWYQQKSSQAPKLLFHYYDKDFNNEADTPDNFQSRRPNTSFCFLDIRSPGLGDTAMYLCATSRDGMSSYNEQFFGPGTRLTVL.

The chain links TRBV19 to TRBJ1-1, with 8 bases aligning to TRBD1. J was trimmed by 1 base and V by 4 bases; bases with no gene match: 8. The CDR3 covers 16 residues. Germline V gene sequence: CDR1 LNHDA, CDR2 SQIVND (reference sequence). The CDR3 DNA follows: TGTGCCAGTAGTACCCCCCCCGGGACAGGGAACACTGAAGCTTTCTTT. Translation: CASSTPPGTGNTEAFF. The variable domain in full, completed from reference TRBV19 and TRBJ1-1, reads DGGITQSPKYLFRKEGQNVTLSCEQNLNHDAMYWYRQDPGQGLRLIYYSQIVNDFQKGDIAEGYSVSREKKESFPLTVTSAQKNPTAFYLCASSTPPGTGNTEAFFGQGTRLTVV.

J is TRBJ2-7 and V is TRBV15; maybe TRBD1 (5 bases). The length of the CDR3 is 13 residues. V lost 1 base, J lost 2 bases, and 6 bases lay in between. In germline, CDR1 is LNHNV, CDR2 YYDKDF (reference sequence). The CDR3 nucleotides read TGTGCCACCAGCAGAGGACAGACCTACGAGCAGTACTTC. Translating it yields CATSRGQTYEQYF.

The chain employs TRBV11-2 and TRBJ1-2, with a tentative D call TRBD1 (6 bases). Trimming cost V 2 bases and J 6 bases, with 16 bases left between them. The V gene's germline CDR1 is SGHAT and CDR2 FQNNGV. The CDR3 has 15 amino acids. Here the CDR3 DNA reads TGTGCCAGCAGCTTAATCGCAGGGGCAGAGGATGGCTACACCTTC. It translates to CASSLIAGAEDGYTF.

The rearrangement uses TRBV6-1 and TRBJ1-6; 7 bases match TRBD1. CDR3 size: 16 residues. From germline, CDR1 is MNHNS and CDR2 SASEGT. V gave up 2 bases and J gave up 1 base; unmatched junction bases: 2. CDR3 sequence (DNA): TGTGCCAGCAGTGAAACGACAGGGTCCTATAATTCACCCCTCCACTTT. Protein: CASSETTGSYNSPLHF.

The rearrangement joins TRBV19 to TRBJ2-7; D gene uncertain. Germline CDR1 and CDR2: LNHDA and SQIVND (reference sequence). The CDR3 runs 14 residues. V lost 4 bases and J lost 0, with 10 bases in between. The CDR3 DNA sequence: TGTGCCAGTAGTAGGTGGGCCAGCTCCTACGAGCAGTACTTC. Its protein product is CASSRWASSYEQYF.

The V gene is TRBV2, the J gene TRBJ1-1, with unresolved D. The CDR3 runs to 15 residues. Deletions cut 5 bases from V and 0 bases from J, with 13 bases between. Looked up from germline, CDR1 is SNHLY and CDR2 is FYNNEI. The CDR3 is CASSSYVRLNTEAFF. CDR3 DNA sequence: TGTGCCAGCAGTTCTTACGTCAGGCTGAACACTGAAGCTTTCTTT.